This T cell receptor beta chain is drawn from a study of blood T cells in healthy people across ages. The CDR3 spans 12 residues. Looked up from germline, CDR1 is MNHEY and CDR2 is SVGAGI. The germline V and J ends were trimmed by 6 bases and 6 bases, with 9 bases remaining between them. The study, taken as a whole, reports: TCR beta diversity per million T cells fell roughly linearly with age.

For this clonotype: Its antigen is undetermined.

Each donor had around 9.2 milliliters of peripheral blood drawn. The authors ran a second PCR of about 7 to 11 cycles using a sample-barcoded 5' primer and a J-beta primer mix. TCRdb re-analysed the 5' RACE reads in MiXCR, keeping a single row per CDR3 protein. The sample shows 600,000 to 800,000 distinct CDR3 sequences, around 21% of them seen only once. V is TRBV6-5 and J is TRBJ2-1; D is ambiguous. The sequenced sample was blood. The source of this sequence is a man in his 70s in good health. CDR3 nucleotides: TGTGCCAGCAGGGAAAATAGCAATGAGCAGTTCTTC. Encoded protein: CASRENSNEQFF.